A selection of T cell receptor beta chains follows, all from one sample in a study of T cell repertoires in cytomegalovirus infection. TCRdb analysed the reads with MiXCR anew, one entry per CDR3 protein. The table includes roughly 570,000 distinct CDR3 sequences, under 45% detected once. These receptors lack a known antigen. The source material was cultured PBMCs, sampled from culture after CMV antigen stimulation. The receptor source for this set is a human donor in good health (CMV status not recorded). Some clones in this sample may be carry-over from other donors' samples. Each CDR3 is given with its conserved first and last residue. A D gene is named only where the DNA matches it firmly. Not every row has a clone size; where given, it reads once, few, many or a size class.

CDR3aa: CASSTGERSGNTIYF
CDR3nt: TGTGCCAGCAGCACAGGGGAGCGCTCTGGAAACACCATATATTTT
j_gene: TRBJ1-3
abundance: many
d_gene: TRBD1
v_gene: TRBV7-9

CDR3aa: CASIETGNTEAFF
CDR3nt: TGTGCCAGCATCGAGACAGGGAACACTGAAGCTTTCTTT
j_gene: TRBJ1-1
abundance: few
d_gene: NA
v_gene: TRBV6-1

CDR3aa: CASSFHGTSGINEQFF
CDR3nt: TGTGCCAGCAGCTTCCACGGCACTAGCGGGATAAATGAGCAGTTCTTC
j_gene: TRBJ2-1
abundance: NA
d_gene: TRBD2
v_gene: TRBV7-9

CDR3aa: CASIPFRGRYYGYTF
CDR3nt: TGTGCCAGCATCCCTTTTAGGGGACGGTACTATGGCTACACCTTC
j_gene: TRBJ1-2
abundance: NA
d_gene: NA
v_gene: TRBV28

CDR3aa: CASSLRQKAGTYEQYF
CDR3nt: TGTGCCAGCAGTTTGAGGCAGAAAGCGGGGACCTACGAGCAGTACTTC
j_gene: TRBJ2-7
abundance: NA
d_gene: TRBD2
v_gene: TRBV27

CDR3aa: CASSATRQGHYGYTF
CDR3nt: TGTGCCAGCAGCGCGACCAGACAGGGCCACTATGGCTACACCTTC
j_gene: TRBJ1-2
abundance: NA
d_gene: TRBD1
v_gene: TRBV9

CDR3aa: CASSPSDRYYNEQFF
CDR3nt: TGTGCCAGCAGTCCCTCGGACAGATACTACAATGAGCAGTTCTTC
j_gene: TRBJ2-1
abundance: few
d_gene: NA
v_gene: TRBV25-1

CDR3aa: CASSEEGPTYGYTF
CDR3nt: TGTGCCAGCAGTGAAGAGGGACCAACCTATGGCTACACCTTC
j_gene: TRBJ1-2
abundance: NA
d_gene: NA
v_gene: TRBV2

CDR3aa: CASSAAVASEQFF
CDR3nt: TGTGCCAGCAGTGCAGCAGTAGCAAGCGAGCAGTTCTTC
j_gene: TRBJ2-1
abundance: few
d_gene: NA
v_gene: TRBV25-1

CDR3aa: CASSGVRGSLEQYF
CDR3nt: TGTGCCAGCAGCGGAGTAAGGGGCAGCCTCGAGCAGTACTTC
j_gene: TRBJ2-7
abundance: NA
d_gene: NA
v_gene: TRBV11-1

CDR3aa: CASSSASGRTDTQYF
CDR3nt: TGTGCCAGCAGCTCTGCTAGCGGGCGGACAGATACGCAGTATTTT
j_gene: TRBJ2-3
abundance: NA
d_gene: TRBD2
v_gene: TRBV7-9

CDR3aa: CASSRNPGQQETQYF
CDR3nt: TGTGCCAGCAGCAGAAACCCGGGACAGCAAGAGACCCAGTACTTC
j_gene: TRBJ2-5
abundance: NA
d_gene: TRBD1
v_gene: TRBV7-9

CDR3aa: CASSLRASEYSNQPQHF
CDR3nt: TGTGCCAGCAGCTTACGGGCGAGCGAATATAGCAATCAGCCCCAGCATTTT
j_gene: TRBJ1-5
abundance: few
d_gene: NA
v_gene: TRBV7-2

CDR3aa: CASSPHVAGEQYF
CDR3nt: TGTGCCAGCAGTCCTCATGTGGCTGGTGAGCAGTACTTC
j_gene: TRBJ2-7
abundance: NA
d_gene: NA
v_gene: TRBV12-3/TRBV12-4

CDR3aa: CSARVGQLDEQFF
CDR3nt: TGCAGTGCTAGAGTTGGACAGCTCGATGAGCAGTTCTTC
j_gene: TRBJ2-1
abundance: NA
d_gene: NA
v_gene: TRBV20-1

CDR3aa: CASSLGQGSNTGELFF
CDR3nt: TGTGCCAGCAGCTTAGGACAGGGGTCGAACACCGGGGAGCTGTTTTTT
j_gene: TRBJ2-2
abundance: NA
d_gene: TRBD1
v_gene: TRBV11-3

CDR3aa: CASSLRGDRGWETQYF
CDR3nt: TGTGCCAGCAGCTTGAGGGGGGACAGGGGCTGGGAGACCCAGTACTTC
j_gene: TRBJ2-5
abundance: few
d_gene: TRBD1
v_gene: TRBV7-2

CDR3aa: CATSRGDIDNQPQHF
CDR3nt: TGTGCCACCAGCAGAGGAGACATCGACAATCAGCCCCAGCATTTT
j_gene: TRBJ1-5
abundance: NA
d_gene: NA
v_gene: TRBV15

CDR3aa: CASRGLAGDPTGELFF
CDR3nt: TGTGCCAGCAGGGGACTAGCGGGAGACCCCACCGGGGAGCTGTTTTTT
j_gene: TRBJ2-2
abundance: NA
d_gene: TRBD2
v_gene: TRBV2

CDR3aa: CASSQTFVGRAVVREQFF
CDR3nt: TGTGCCAGCAGCCAGACTTTCGTAGGGAGGGCCGTGGTCAGGGAGCAGTTCTTC
j_gene: TRBJ2-1
abundance: few
d_gene: TRBD2
v_gene: TRBV7-6